This T cell receptor (beta chain) was identified during a study of cytomegalovirus exposure and HLA in healthy donors. Use of 60 Vbeta and 13 Jbeta primers characterized the PCR. Here immunoSEQ multiplex PCR was the method, and the copy in TCRdb shows in-frame clones only, minus some. The sample holds around 110,000 clones, 55% to 65% seen once. This CDR3 has 18 residues. Germline values: CDR1 MNHEY, CDR2 SMNVEV (reference sequence). V is TRBV27 and J is TRBJ2-5, with D possibly matching TRBD2 (6 bases). The assigned J gene may be wrong: the sequence end matches TRBJ2-7 better. The TCR sequence derives from a woman between 35 and 50 years old in good health and CMV-seropositive. The sequenced sample consisted of PBMCs. DNA of the CDR3: TGTGCCAGCAGTTCACCACCACATAGGACGGGACTCAGCTACGAGCAGTACTTC. Its translation is CASSSPPHRTGLSYEQYF.